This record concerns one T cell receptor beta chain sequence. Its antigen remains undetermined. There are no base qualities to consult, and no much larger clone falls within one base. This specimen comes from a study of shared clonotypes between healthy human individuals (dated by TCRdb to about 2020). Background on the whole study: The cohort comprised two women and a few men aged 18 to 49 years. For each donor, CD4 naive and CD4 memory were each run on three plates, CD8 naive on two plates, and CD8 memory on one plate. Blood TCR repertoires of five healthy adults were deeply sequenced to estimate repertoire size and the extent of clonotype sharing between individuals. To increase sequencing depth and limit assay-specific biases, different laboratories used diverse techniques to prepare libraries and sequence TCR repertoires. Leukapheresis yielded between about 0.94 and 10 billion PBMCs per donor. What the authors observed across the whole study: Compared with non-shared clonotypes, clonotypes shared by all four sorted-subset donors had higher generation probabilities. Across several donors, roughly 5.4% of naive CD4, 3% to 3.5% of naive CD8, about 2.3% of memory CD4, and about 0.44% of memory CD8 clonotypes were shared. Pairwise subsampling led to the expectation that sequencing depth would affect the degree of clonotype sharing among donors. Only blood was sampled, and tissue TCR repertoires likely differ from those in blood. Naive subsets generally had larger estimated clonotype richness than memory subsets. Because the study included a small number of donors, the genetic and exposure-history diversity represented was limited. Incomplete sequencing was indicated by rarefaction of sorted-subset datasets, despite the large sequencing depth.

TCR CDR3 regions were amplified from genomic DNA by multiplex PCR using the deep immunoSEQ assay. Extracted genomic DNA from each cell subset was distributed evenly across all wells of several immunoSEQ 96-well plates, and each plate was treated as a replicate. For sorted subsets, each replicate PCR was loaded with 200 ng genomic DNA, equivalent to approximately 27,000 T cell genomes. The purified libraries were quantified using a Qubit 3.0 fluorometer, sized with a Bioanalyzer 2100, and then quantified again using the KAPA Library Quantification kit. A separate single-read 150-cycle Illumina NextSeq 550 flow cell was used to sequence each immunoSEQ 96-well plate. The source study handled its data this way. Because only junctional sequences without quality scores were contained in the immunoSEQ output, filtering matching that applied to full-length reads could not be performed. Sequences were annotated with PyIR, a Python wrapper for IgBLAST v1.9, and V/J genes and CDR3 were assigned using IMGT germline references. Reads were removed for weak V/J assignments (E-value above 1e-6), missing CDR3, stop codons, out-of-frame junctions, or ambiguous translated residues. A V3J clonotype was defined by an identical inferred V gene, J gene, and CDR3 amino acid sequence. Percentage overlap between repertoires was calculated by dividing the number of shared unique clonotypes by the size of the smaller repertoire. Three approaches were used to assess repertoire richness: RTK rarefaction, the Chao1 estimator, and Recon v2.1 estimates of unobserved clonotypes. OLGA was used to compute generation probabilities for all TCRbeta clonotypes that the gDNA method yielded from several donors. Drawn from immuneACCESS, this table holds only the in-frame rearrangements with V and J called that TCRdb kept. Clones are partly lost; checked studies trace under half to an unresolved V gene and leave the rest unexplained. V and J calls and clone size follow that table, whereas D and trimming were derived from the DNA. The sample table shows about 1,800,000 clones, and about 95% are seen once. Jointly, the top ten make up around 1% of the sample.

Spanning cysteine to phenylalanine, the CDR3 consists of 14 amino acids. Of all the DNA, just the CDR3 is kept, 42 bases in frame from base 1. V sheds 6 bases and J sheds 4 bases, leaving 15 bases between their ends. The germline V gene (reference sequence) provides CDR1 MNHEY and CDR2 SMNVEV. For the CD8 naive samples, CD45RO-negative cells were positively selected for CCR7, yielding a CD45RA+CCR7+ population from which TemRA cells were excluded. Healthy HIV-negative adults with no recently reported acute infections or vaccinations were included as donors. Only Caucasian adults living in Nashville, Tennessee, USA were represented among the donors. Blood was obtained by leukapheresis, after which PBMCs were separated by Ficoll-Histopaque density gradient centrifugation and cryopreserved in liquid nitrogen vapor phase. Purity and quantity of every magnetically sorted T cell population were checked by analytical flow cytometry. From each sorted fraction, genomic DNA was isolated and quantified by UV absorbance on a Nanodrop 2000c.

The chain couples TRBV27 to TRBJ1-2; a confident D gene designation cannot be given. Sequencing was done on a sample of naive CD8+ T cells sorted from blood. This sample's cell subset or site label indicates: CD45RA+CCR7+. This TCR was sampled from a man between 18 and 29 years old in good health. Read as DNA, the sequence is TGTGCCAGCAGCCCGGGTTATTATACCTATGGCTACACCTTC. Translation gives CASSPGYYTYGYTF.